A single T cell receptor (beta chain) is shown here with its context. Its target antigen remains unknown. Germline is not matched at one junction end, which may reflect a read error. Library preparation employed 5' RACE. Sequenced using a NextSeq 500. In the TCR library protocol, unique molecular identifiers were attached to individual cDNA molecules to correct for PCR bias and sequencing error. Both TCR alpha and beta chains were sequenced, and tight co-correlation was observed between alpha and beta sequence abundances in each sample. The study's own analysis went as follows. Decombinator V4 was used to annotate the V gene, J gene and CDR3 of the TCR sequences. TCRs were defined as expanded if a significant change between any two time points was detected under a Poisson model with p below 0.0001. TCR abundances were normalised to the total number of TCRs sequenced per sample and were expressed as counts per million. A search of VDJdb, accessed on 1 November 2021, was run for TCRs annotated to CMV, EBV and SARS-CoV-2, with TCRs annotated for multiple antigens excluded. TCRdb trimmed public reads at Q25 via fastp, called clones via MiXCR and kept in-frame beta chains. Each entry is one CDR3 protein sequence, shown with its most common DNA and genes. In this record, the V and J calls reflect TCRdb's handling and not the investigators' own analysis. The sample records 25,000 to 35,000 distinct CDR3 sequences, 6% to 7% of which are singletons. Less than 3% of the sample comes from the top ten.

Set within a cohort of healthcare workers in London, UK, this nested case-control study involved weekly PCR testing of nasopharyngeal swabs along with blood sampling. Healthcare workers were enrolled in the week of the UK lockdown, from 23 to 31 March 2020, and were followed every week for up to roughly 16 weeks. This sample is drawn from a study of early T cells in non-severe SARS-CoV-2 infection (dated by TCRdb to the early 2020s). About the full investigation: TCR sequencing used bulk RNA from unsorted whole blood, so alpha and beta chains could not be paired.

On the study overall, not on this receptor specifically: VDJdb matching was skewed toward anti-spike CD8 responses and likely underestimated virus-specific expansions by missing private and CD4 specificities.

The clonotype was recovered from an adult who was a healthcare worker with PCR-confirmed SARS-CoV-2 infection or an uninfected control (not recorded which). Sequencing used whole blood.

The nucleotides are TGTGCCAGCAGTTTGGGAAAAACTACGGACAGGTCCATCAACAATGAGCAGCTCTTC. Its product reads: CASSLGKTTDRSINNEQLF. This chain is built from TRBV28 and TRBJ2-1; TRBD1 aligns with 7 central bases. The germline V gene gives CDR1 as MDHEN and CDR2 as SYDVKM. There are 19 amino acids in the CDR3, from cysteine to phenylalanine inclusive. The kept DNA is CDR3 alone, 57 bases in frame from the first base.